A selection of T cell receptor beta chains follows, all from one sample in a study of T cells in Graves' hyperthyroidism and ophthalmopathy. Each CDR3 protein is one row after TCRdb ran MiXCR on the multiplex PCR reads. The sample holds roughly 570,000 distinct CDR3 sequences, around 14% seen once. Material: blood. These TCRs come from a woman younger than 45 with Graves' hyperthyroidism. Each CDR3 is given with its conserved first and last residue. D genes are given only for firm matches. Clone sizes are given selectively: once, few, many, or a class where the clone is expanded.

CASSQGASVENIQYF | TGTGCCAGCAGCCAAGGGGCTAGCGTCGAAAACATTCAGTACTTC | TRBV4-2 | NA | TRBJ2-4 | NA
CAWGRDSTEAFF | TGTGCCTGGGGCAGGGATAGCACTGAAGCTTTCTTT | TRBV30 | NA | TRBJ1-1 | many
CASSVEAGMGTEAFF | TGTGCCAGCAGCGTAGAGGCGGGAATGGGGACTGAAGCTTTCTTT | TRBV9 | NA | TRBJ1-1 | NA
CSVWAGTRVYEQFF | TGCAGCGTTTGGGCCGGGACTAGGGTGTATGAGCAGTTCTTC | TRBV29-1 | TRBD2 | TRBJ2-1 | few
CASSYSGEISYEQYF | TGTGCCAGCAGTTACTCGGGGGAGATCTCCTACGAGCAGTACTTC | TRBV6-5 | NA | TRBJ2-7 | many
CASSLIVAGGAHEQFF | TGTGCCAGCAGTTTAATAGTGGCGGGAGGGGCCCATGAGCAGTTCTTC | TRBV27 | TRBD2 | TRBJ2-1 | NA
CASTPGQNTEAFF | TGTGCCAGTACGCCGGGACAGAACACTGAAGCTTTCTTT | TRBV25-1 | NA | TRBJ1-1 | NA
CSVKRLAGFNEQFF | TGCAGCGTTAAAAGACTAGCGGGATTTAATGAGCAGTTCTTC | TRBV29-1 | TRBD2 | TRBJ2-1 | many
CASSLNTYEQYF | TGTGCCAGCAGCCTTAACACGTACGAGCAGTACTTC | TRBV14 | NA | TRBJ2-7 | many
CASSGGLGNTEAFF | TGTGCCAGCAGCGGTGGACTCGGCAACACTGAAGCTTTCTTT | TRBV9 | NA | TRBJ1-1 | NA
CASGTTRINEQFF | TGTGCCAGCGGGACTACGCGTATCAATGAGCAGTTCTTC | TRBV2 | TRBD2 | TRBJ2-1 | NA
CSARTGPGNEQFF | TGCAGTGCTAGAACCGGACCGGGCAATGAGCAGTTCTTC | TRBV20-1 | NA | TRBJ2-1 | few
CSAREEGYEQYF | TGCAGTGCTAGAGAAGAGGGCTACGAGCAGTACTTC | TRBV20-1 | NA | TRBJ2-7 | many
CATSRLIAGGTDTQYF | TGTGCCACCAGCAGGCTAATAGCGGGAGGCACAGATACGCAGTATTTT | TRBV15 | TRBD2 | TRBJ2-3 | many
CASSLQQGGYGYTF | TGTGCCAGCAGTCTCCAGCAGGGTGGCTATGGCTACACCTTC | TRBV12-3/TRBV12-4 | NA | TRBJ1-2 | many
CASSTGLENTGELFF | TGCGCCAGCAGCACGGGACTCGAGAACACCGGGGAGCTGTTTTTT | TRBV5-1 | NA | TRBJ2-2 | NA
CASSEALVRFFSGRLHEQYF | TGTGCCAGCAGTGAAGCGCTTGTCAGATTCTTTAGCGGGAGGCTGCACGAGCAGTACTTC | TRBV2 | TRBD2 | TRBJ2-7 | NA